This T cell receptor beta chain was identified during a study of blood T cell repertoires in COVID-19. The V gene's germline CDR1 is SGHNT and CDR2 YYREEE (reference sequence). The CDR3 contains 15 residues. The V and J ends lost 0 bases and 0 bases respectively, with 7 bases between them. Method: immunoSEQ multiplex PCR; TCRdb's copy keeps in-frame clones and lacks some. The profile shows about 190,000 clones, around 84% of them singletons. The sequenced sample was peripheral blood. The chain is built from TRBV5-4 and TRBJ2-1; a possible D gene is TRBD1 (6 bases). The sequence derives from a man aged 25 to 45 with active or convalescent COVID-19. The chain's CDR3 is CASSLEGGSYNEQFF. CDR3 bases: TGTGCCAGCAGCTTGGAAGGGGGCTCCTACAATGAGCAGTTCTTC.